This T cell receptor (beta chain) originates from a study of beta chain features in type 1 diabetes. Study-wide context: Patients looked much like healthy donors when it came to age, gender and cell yields.

This clone has a handful of counts. Antigen unknown. The sequenced template was cDNA made from the entire isolated RNA. Generated by immunoSEQ multiplex PCR, the TCRdb table keeps only in-frame clones and is missing some. The data hold about 150,000 clones, with roughly an eighth observed a single time. Each donor gave one heparinised blood draw averaging roughly 100 mL. Sorted populations were all over 95% pure. Germline assignment: CDR1 SGHRS and CDR2 YFSETQ. V dropped 1 base and J dropped 9 bases, with 14 bases sitting between them. CDR3 length equals 15 residues. Notes on the study in general: Researchers report that Type 1 diabetes patients had moderately but significantly shorter TCRB CDR3s across all four CD4+ subsets.

The clonotype originates from a young man with type 1 diabetes. The specimen was central memory CD4+ T cells from blood. This chain joins TRBV5-1 and TRBJ1-6; no clear D. The CDR3 reads CASSLLQQSGSPLHF. In DNA, the CDR3 is TGCGCCAGCAGCTTGCTGCAGCAGTCAGGTTCACCCCTCCACTTT.